The next 21 T cell receptor beta chains were all read from a single sample in a study of T-cell reconstitution after alpha-beta-depleted transplantation in children. A TCRbeta library incorporating unique molecular identifiers was prepared. TCRdb called the PCR reads again in MiXCR, with one record for every CDR3 protein. The profile shows fewer than 750,000 distinct CDR3 sequences, 27% of them singletons. This specimen consisted of PBMCs, obtained before TCRalphabeta/CD19-depleted stem cell transplant. These receptors came from a boy under two years old with Wiskott-Aldrich syndrome, due to receive a stem cell transplant.

CDR3 sequence reads: CASSQAARPKNIQYF. CDR3 sequence (DNA): TGTGCCAGCAGCCAAGCGGCCAGACCCAAAAACATTCAGTACTTC. The rearrangement joins TRBV14 to TRBJ2-4; D remains ambiguous. V lost 1 base, J lost 2 bases, and 9 bases lay in between. This CDR3 has 15 amino acids. Germline V gene sequence: CDR1 SGHDN, CDR2 FVKESK.

J is TRBJ2-1 and V is TRBV12-3 or TRBV12-4; TRBD1 might be the D (6 bases). The CDR3 runs 12 residues. V was shortened by 3 bases and J by 15 bases, with 15 bases between the two germline ends. CDR3 amino acids: CASSFGARGRFF. CDR3 nucleotides: TGTGCCAGCAGTTTTGGCGCCAGGGGTCGGTTCTTC.

The J gene is TRBJ1-3, the V gene TRBV5-1, with a weak D call TRBD1 (6 bases). V dropped 2 bases and J dropped 3 bases, with 9 bases sitting between them. Germline V gene sequence: CDR1 SGHRS, CDR2 YFSETQ. The CDR3 covers 14 residues. CDR3 coding DNA: TGCGCCAGCAGCTTCGGACAGCTTGGAAACACCATATATTTT. It is translated as CASSFGQLGNTIYF.

This chain connects TRBV29-1 to TRBJ1-2, with D possibly TRBD1 on 6 matching bases. Germline CDR1 reads SQVTM; CDR2 reads ANQGSEA. V lost 4 bases and J 6 bases, leaving 15 bases between the germline ends. The CDR3 totals 13 residues. The CDR3 DNA follows: TGCAGCGTTGGGGAGAGGGGGGCCCATGGCTACACCTTC. Its protein product is CSVGERGAHGYTF.

The rearrangement links TRBV7-9 to TRBJ1-2; 8 bases line up with TRBD1. The germline gives CDR1 SEHNR, CDR2 FQNEAQ (reference sequence). The trim removed 3 bases at V and 2 bases at J, leaving 8 bases unmatched. There are 16 residues in the CDR3. CDR3 in amino acids: CASSFINRGSNYGYTF. In nucleotides, the CDR3 is TGTGCCAGCAGCTTTATTAACAGGGGGTCGAACTATGGCTACACCTTC.

A few counts support this clonotype. The rearrangement links TRBV5-4 to TRBJ2-7; 9 positions agree with TRBD1. CDR3 length: 14 residues. V lost 0 bases, J lost 7 bases, and 5 bases stayed unmatched. Germline lookup yields CDR1 SGHNT and CDR2 YYREEE (reference sequence). The CDR3 loop reads CASSLGGQGREQYF. CDR3 in DNA: TGTGCCAGCAGCTTGGGGGGACAGGGCCGGGAGCAGTACTTC.

The V call is TRBV5-5, the J call TRBJ1-4; TRBD1 aligns across 9 bases. Germline CDR1 reads SGHKS; CDR2 reads YYEKEE (reference sequence). The trim removed 5 bases at V and 7 bases at J, leaving 18 bases unmatched. This CDR3 contains 18 residues. The CDR3 loop is CASSLTGTGKKFGEKLFF. The CDR3 DNA sequence: TGTGCCAGCAGTCTAACCGGGACAGGGAAAAAATTTGGTGAAAAACTGTTTTTT. Full variable domain (remainder filled in from reference TRBV5-5 and TRBJ1-4): DAGVTQSPTHLIKTRGQQVTLRCSPISGHKSVSWYQQVLGQGPQFIFQYYEKEERGRGNFPDRFSARQFPNYSSELNVNALLLGDSALYLCASSLTGTGKKFGEKLFFGSGTQLSVL.

This clonotype was counted a few times. V gene TRBV4-2 combines with J gene TRBJ2-2; TRBD2 is a possible D gene (6 bases). Germline CDR1 LGHNA, CDR2 YNFKEQ. The CDR3 has 14 amino acids. Trimming shortened V by 8 bases and J by 7 bases, and 17 bases separated the two germline ends. Written as DNA, the CDR3 is TGTGCCAGCTCCCACCGGGACTCCATCGGGGAGCTGTTTTTT. It encodes CASSHRDSIGELFF.

Ten or more counts support this clonotype. J is TRBJ2-3 and V is TRBV5-1; perhaps TRBD1 as D (5 bases). This CDR3 has 15 residues. Trimming took off 0 bases at V and 2 bases at J, with 10 bases between the two ends. Germline lookup yields CDR1 SGHRS and CDR2 YFSETQ. CDR3 protein: CASSLGRGSTDTQYF. CDR3 sequence (DNA): TGCGCCAGCAGCTTGGGAAGGGGTTCCACAGATACGCAGTATTTT.

This chain links TRBV25-1 with TRBJ2-7; tentatively, D is TRBD1 or TRBD2 (5 bases each). Trimming left V 6 bases short and J 3 bases short, with 9 bases between. The CDR3 length is 12 residues. Per the germline V gene, CDR1 is MGHDK and CDR2 is SYGVNS. CDR3 DNA sequence: TGTGCCAGCAGGGGACCGAGCTACGAGCAGTACTTC. It encodes CASRGPSYEQYF.

In its sample, this clonotype was seen a few times. The V and J genes are TRBV20-1 and TRBJ2-5, with 8 bases matching TRBD1. The trim removed 2 bases at V and 0 bases at J, leaving 5 bases unmatched. CDR1 and CDR2 (germline): DFQATT, SNEGSKA (reference sequence). The CDR3 is 15 residues long. CDR3 sequence (DNA): TGCAGTGCTAGAATAGAGGACAGGGACCAAGAGACCCAGTACTTC. This codes for CSARIEDRDQETQYF.

This chain uses TRBV24-1 with TRBJ2-2; D gene ambiguous. CDR1 and CDR2 (germline): KGHDR, SFDVKD. The V and J ends lost 5 bases and 5 bases respectively, with 5 bases between them. CDR3 length: 12 amino acids. In DNA, the CDR3 is TGTGCCACCAGTGCACCGACCGGGGAGCTGTTTTTT. Translated, it gives CATSAPTGELFF.

J is TRBJ2-1 and V is TRBV7-9, with TRBD1 matching over 9 bases. Germline lookup yields CDR1 SEHNR and CDR2 FQNEAQ (reference sequence). This CDR3 is 16 amino acids long. The ends lost 8 bases at V and 8 bases at J; junction bases unmatched: 16. The CDR3 coding sequence is TGTGCCAGCTTCAAACAGGGGGCGATATTTGGGGATGAGCAGTTCTTC. Protein: CASFKQGAIFGDEQFF.

The rearrangement links TRBV5-1 to TRBJ2-5; a weak D match, TRBD2 (6 bases). The CDR3 length is 16 residues. CDR1 and CDR2 from the germline V gene are SGHRS and YFSETQ. The germline V and J ends were trimmed by 0 bases and 5 bases, with 17 bases remaining between them. CDR3 DNA sequence: TGCGCCAGCAGCTTGGTTGGCACGGGGGACCGGGAGACCCAGTACTTC. Its protein is CASSLVGTGDRETQYF.

Here the CDR3 DNA reads TGTGCCAGCTCACCGACAGGGGGCGCGGATGGCTACACCTTC. This codes for CASSPTGGADGYTF. The genes are TRBV18 and TRBJ1-2; 10 nucleotides line up with TRBD1. The CDR3 is 14 amino acids. Germline CDR1 reads KGHSH; CDR2 reads LQKENI. V shed 3 bases, J shed 6 bases, and the junction held 4 bases outside the gene matches.

This clonotype was seen a few times. The junction departs from the called germline gene at one end, perhaps through a read error. The chain links TRBV6-1 to TRBJ1-6; 8 bases are a match to TRBD1. This CDR3 spans 14 amino acids. CDR1 MNHNS and CDR2 SASEGT come from the germline V gene. In nucleotides, the CDR3 is TGTGCCAGCAGCGAAGACAGGGGCGGGGGGCCCCTCCACTTT. It yields the protein CASSEDRGGGPLHF.

V gene TRBV5-1 combines with J gene TRBJ1-2; 7 nucleotides align to TRBD1. Germline V gene lookup returns CDR1 SGHRS and CDR2 YFSETQ. The CDR3 covers 15 residues. V shed 0 bases and J 8 bases; nucleotides not matched to a gene: 10. As DNA, the CDR3 is TGCGCCAGCAGCTTGGTCGAACGGGACAGTCGAGGCTACACCTTC. It is translated as CASSLVERDSRGYTF.

V and J are TRBV25-1 and TRBJ2-5; possible D gene TRBD2, 6 bases. V lost 0 bases and J lost 7, with 12 bases in between. The CDR3 extends over 14 amino acids. Per the germline V gene, CDR1 is MGHDK and CDR2 is SYGVNS. The CDR3 loop reads CASSEYSGGATQYF. The CDR3 DNA reads TGTGCCAGCAGTGAATATAGCGGTGGTGCGACCCAGTACTTC. The whole variable domain, remainder taken from reference TRBV25-1 and TRBJ2-5, is EADIYQTPRYLVIGTGKKITLECSQTMGHDKMYWYQQDPGMELHLIHYSYGVNSTEKGDLSSESTVSRIRTEHFPLTLESARPSHTSQYLCASSEYSGGATQYFGPGTRLLVL.

This clonotype was observed a handful of times. This chain joins TRBV7-2 and TRBJ2-1; D is possibly TRBD2 (6 bases). V was pared by 2 bases and J by 3 bases, with 11 bases between. Germline CDR1 SGHTA, CDR2 FQGNSA. CDR3 length: 15 amino acids. The DNA for the CDR3 is TGTGCCAGCAGCTTAACGGCGGGAATCTACAATGAGCAGTTCTTC. Encoded protein: CASSLTAGIYNEQFF.

CDR3 in DNA: TGTGCCAGCAGCAAGCCGCGCAGAAACTACTACGAGCAGTACTTC. Translation: CASSKPRRNYYEQYF. This sequence joins TRBV21-1 and TRBJ2-7. TRBV21-1 is an annotated pseudogene. The CDR3 is made up of 15 amino acids.

This clonotype occurred once. This sequence joins TRBV5-1 and TRBJ2-1, with a possible D match to TRBD2 (5 bases). The CDR3 totals 14 residues. Trimming took 4 bases from V and 8 from J, leaving 16 bases between them. Looked up from germline, CDR1 is SGHRS and CDR2 is YFSETQ. This CDR3 is CASSLLGAVDEQFF. The CDR3 bases are TGCGCCAGCAGCCTCCTGGGAGCTGTCGATGAGCAGTTCTTC.